The 4 T cell receptor beta chains reported below all come from one sample, sequenced in a study of control samples from healthy donors and cancer patients. Assay: immunoSEQ multiplex PCR; the TCRdb copy retains only in-frame clones and omits some. The sample carries some 130,000 clones, around 90% recorded once. The specimen was blood. These receptor sequences come from a man aged 40-49 years in good health.

V is TRBV2 and J is TRBJ1-2; 8 bases map to TRBD1. Germline lookup yields CDR1 SNHLY and CDR2 FYNNEI. This CDR3 region has 14 residues. Trimming at V came to 6 bases and at J to 4 bases, leaving 7 bases not matched to a gene. In DNA, the CDR3 is TGTGCCAGCAGCTTGGACAGGGTAGGCTATGGCTACACCTTC. Its protein product is CASSLDRVGYGYTF.

The chain recombines TRBV9 with TRBJ2-7, with 7 bases fitting TRBD2. CDR1 SGDLS and CDR2 YYNGEE come from the germline V gene. This CDR3 has 15 amino acids. The V segment lost 3 bases and the J segment 2 bases; nucleotides outside the gene matches: 8. The CDR3 sequence is CASSARGGGPYEQYF. CDR3 in DNA: TGTGCCAGCAGCGCCCGCGGCGGGGGACCCTACGAGCAGTACTTC.

The chain recombines TRBV19 with TRBJ2-7; 7 bases are shared with TRBD2. Germline V lookup: CDR1 LNHDA, CDR2 SQIVND (reference sequence). The junction had 2 bases not matched to a gene; V was cut back by 8 bases and J by 1 base. CDR3 length equals 12 residues. This CDR3 reads CASSSGSYEQYF. CDR3 coding DNA: TGTGCCAGTTCTAGCGGATCCTACGAGCAGTACTTC. The full variable domain, completed using reference TRBV19 and TRBJ2-7, is DGGITQSPKYLFRKEGQNVTLSCEQNLNHDAMYWYRQDPGQGLRLIYYSQIVNDFQKGDIAEGYSVSREKKESFPLTVTSAQKNPTAFYLCASSSGSYEQYFGPGTRLTVT.

The chain has TRBV6-5 and TRBJ2-5; D might be TRBD1 (6 bases). The CDR3 is 16 amino acids. Trimming removed 4 bases at V and 7 bases at J, with 22 bases between. Germline CDR1 reads MNHEY; CDR2 reads SVGAGI. DNA for the CDR3: TGTGCCAGCAGTTCCCCGGGCAGGGGACCACCTCGGACCCAGTACTTC. Translation: CASSSPGRGPPRTQYF.